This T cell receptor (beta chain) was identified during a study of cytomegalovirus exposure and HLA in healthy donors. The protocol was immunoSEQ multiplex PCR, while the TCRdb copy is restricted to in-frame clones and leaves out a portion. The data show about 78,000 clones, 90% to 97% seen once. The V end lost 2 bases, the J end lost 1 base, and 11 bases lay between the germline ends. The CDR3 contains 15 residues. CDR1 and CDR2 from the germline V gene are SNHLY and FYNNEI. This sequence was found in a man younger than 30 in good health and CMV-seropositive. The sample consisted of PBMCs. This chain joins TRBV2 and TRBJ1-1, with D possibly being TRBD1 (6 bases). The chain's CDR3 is CASSESQGRNTEAFF. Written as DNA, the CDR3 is TGTGCCAGCAGTGAATCCCAGGGGAGGAACACTGAAGCTTTCTTT.